This T cell receptor (beta chain) was sequenced during a study of blood T cell repertoires in COVID-19. Per the original methods: How many nucleated cells were present was estimated from reference gene primer amplification. The assay was immunoSEQ multiplex PCR, and TCRdb's table has in-frame clones only and misses some. That table furnishes V, J and clone size, whereas the DNA furnished D and trimming. The data hold roughly 200,000 clones, with roughly 82% observed a single time. The CDR3 contains 15 residues. V was shortened by 1 base and J by 7 bases, with 16 bases between the two germline ends. Germline CDR1 and CDR2: LGHNA and YNFKEQ.

This TCR derives from a middle-aged man who had recovered from COVID-19. The rearrangement links TRBV4-2 to TRBJ1-1; D possibly corresponds to TRBD1 (6 bases). The sequencing sample was made of PBMCs or T cells enriched from blood (not recorded which). CDR3 region: CASSQGRGEGLEAFF. Written as DNA, the CDR3 is TGTGCCAGCAGCCAAGGCAGGGGCGAGGGTCTTGAAGCTTTCTTT.